A selection of T cell receptor beta chains follows, all from one sample in a study of blood T cells in healthy people across ages. TCRdb itself ran the 5' RACE reads through MiXCR, one entry per CDR3 protein. The sample records about 570,000 distinct CDR3 sequences, 25% to 30% being singletons. Specimen: blood. Every receptor here comes from a woman in her 70s in good health. Both conserved end residues are part of each CDR3. D genes are given only for firm matches. Size values are once, few and many counts, or a class for expanded clones, and some rows have none.

d_gene	abundance	j_gene	len	v_gene	CDR3nt	CDR3aa
TRBD2	.	TRBJ2-7	15	TRBV12-5	TGTGCTAGTGGTTTGCGGCTAGCGGGGGGCTACGAGCAGTACTTC	CASGLRLAGGYEQYF
.	few	TRBJ1-3	14	TRBV7-9	TGTGCCAGCAGCCCTGGTTTGTCTGGAAACACCTTATATTTT	CASSPGLSGNTLYF
.	.	TRBJ1-2	13	TRBV20-1	TGCAGTGCTGGGGAGACAAAATCATATGGCTACACCTTC	CSAGETKSYGYTF
TRBD2	few	TRBJ2-7	14	TRBV27	TGTGCCAGCATGCGGGCTAGCGGTACCTACGAGCAGTACTTC	CASMRASGTYEQYF
TRBD2	.	TRBJ2-7	14	TRBV6-2/TRBV6-3	TGTGCCAGCGCAACCAGCGGGGGGGTATTCGAGCAGTACTTC	CASATSGGVFEQYF
TRBD1	many	TRBJ2-5	15	TRBV5-1	TGCGCCAGCAGCTGGGGACAGGCCATCGGAGAGACCCAGTACTTC	CASSWGQAIGETQYF
TRBD1	.	TRBJ1-4	15	TRBV10-3	TGTGCCATCAGTGACCGACAGGGGGCCTCGGAAAAACTGTTTTTT	CAISDRQGASEKLFF
.	.	TRBJ2-7	14	TRBV7-9	TGTGCCAGCAGCTCGGACGTAACAGACTACGAGCAGTACTTC	CASSSDVTDYEQYF
TRBD1	few	TRBJ2-7	15	TRBV5-1	TGCGCCAGCAGCTTGGAGACAGGGGGGACCTACGAGCAGTACTTC	CASSLETGGTYEQYF
.	.	TRBJ1-3	14	TRBV12-3/TRBV12-4	TGTGCCAGCAGTTCCCAGGGACGTGGAAACACCATATATTTT	CASSSQGRGNTIYF
TRBD1	few	TRBJ1-2	18	TRBV6-5	TGTGCCAGCAGTTACTCTACCGGGACAGGGGGTTTTAACTATGGCTACACCTTC	CASSYSTGTGGFNYGYTF
TRBD2	.	TRBJ2-5	16	TRBV7-2	TGTGCCAGCAGCTTAGCGTTGGGAGGGGCGCGCGAGACCCAGTACTTC	CASSLALGGARETQYF
.	.	TRBJ1-2	13	TRBV29-1	TGCAGCGTTGCGGGGGGGACGAACTATGGCTACACCTTC	CSVAGGTNYGYTF
TRBD1	.	TRBJ2-6	19	TRBV5-1	TGCGCCAGCAGCTTGATAGCCGGGACAGCTAACTCTGGGGCCAACGTCCTGACTTTC	CASSLIAGTANSGANVLTF
.	few	TRBJ1-1	14	TRBV7-3	TGTGCCAGCAGCGTAGGGGTTTCGGACACTGAAGCTTTCTTT	CASSVGVSDTEAFF
TRBD1	few	TRBJ1-4	15	TRBV6-5	TGTGCCAGCAGTTACAACCGACAGGGGCGAGAAAAACTGTTTTTT	CASSYNRQGREKLFF
.	.	TRBJ1-2	15	TRBV19	TGTGCCAGTAGTCCCCCTCGTTGGGGCTCCTATGGCTACACCTTC	CASSPPRWGSYGYTF
.	.	TRBJ1-4	15	TRBV3-1	TGTGCCAGCAGCTCTAACCAACTCGATAATGAAAAACTGTTTTTT	CASSSNQLDNEKLFF
.	few	TRBJ2-5	15	TRBV18	TGTGCCAGCTCACAACCTACAGGGAAGCAAGAGACCCAGTACTTC	CASSQPTGKQETQYF
.	many	TRBJ2-1	16	TRBV6-2/TRBV6-3	TGTGCCAGCAGTTACTCCCGGACAGACCTCCTCAATGAGCAGTTCTTC	CASSYSRTDLLNEQFF
TRBD1	few	TRBJ2-7	15	TRBV7-2	TGTGCCAGCAGCTTAGTCGGGGACAGCGGCTACGAGCAGTACTTC	CASSLVGDSGYEQYF
TRBD1	few	TRBJ1-2	14	TRBV5-1	TGCGCCAGCAGCGCCGGGACAGGGGGCAGTGGCTACACCTTC	CASSAGTGGSGYTF
.	.	TRBJ2-2	14	TRBV25-1	TGTGCCAGCAGTGAAGTCGGGGTCAAGGGGGAGCTGTTTTTT	CASSEVGVKGELFF
TRBD2	.	TRBJ2-7	15	TRBV7-2	TGTGCCAGCAGCCCTCTAGCGGGGGGATTCTACGAGCAGTACTTC	CASSPLAGGFYEQYF
.	few	TRBJ1-2	14	TRBV27	TGTGCCAGCAGCCCCGCCGGGCGAGGCTATGGCTACACCTTC	CASSPAGRGYGYTF
.	.	TRBJ1-1	14	TRBV6-6	TGTGCCAGCACCAAAAACACAGGGAACACTGAAGCTTTCTTT	CASTKNTGNTEAFF
.	.	TRBJ2-1	17	TRBV7-9	TGTGCCAGCAGCGCGCAGGGGAGGACCAGCTCCTACAATGAGCAGTTCTTC	CASSAQGRTSSYNEQFF
TRBD1	few	TRBJ1-1	14	TRBV7-9	TGTGCCAGCAGCCAGGGACAGGGGGCGCGTTCAGCTTTCTTT	CASSQGQGARSAFF
.	.	TRBJ2-1	17	TRBV4-2	TGTGCCAGCAGCCAAGGTCATGGGGGTGGGAACTTCGATGAGCAGTTCTTC	CASSQGHGGGNFDEQFF
.	.	TRBJ2-5	15	TRBV6-6	TGTGCCAGCAGTCGAAAGGGACGTCGAGAAGAGACCCAGTACTTC	CASSRKGRREETQYF
TRBD2	few	TRBJ2-7	14	TRBV5-1	TGCGCCAGCAGCAAGATAGCGGGGCCGCCAGGGCAGTACTTC	CASSKIAGPPGQYF